The next 32 T cell receptor beta chains were all read from a single sample in a study of TIL therapy for anti-PD-1-resistant metastatic lung cancer. Time point here: pre-treatment sample, taken before nivolumab and TIL therapy. Most excised metastases sampled were pleural nodules or supraclavicular lymph nodes. Sequencing used immunoSEQ v3. Produced via immunoSEQ multiplex PCR; TCRdb's table is partial and in-frame only. This sample yields about 95,000 clones, of which less than 70% are seen a single time; approximately 10% belongs to the top ten. The starting material was tumor tissue, obtained at baseline. The receptors come from a person between 25 and 80 years old with non-small cell lung cancer.

In DNA, the CDR3 is TGTGCCAGCAGCTTAAGCTTTACGGGTCAGGGGGCCGACGAGCAGTACTTC. Amino acid sequence: CASSLSFTGQGADEQYF. This chain connects TRBV11-3 to TRBJ2-7; the match to TRBD1 covers 8 bases. The V and J ends lost 2 bases and 5 bases, in that order; junction bases with no gene match: 14. Germline V gene data show CDR1 as SGHNT and CDR2 as YENEEA. The CDR3 length is 17 residues.

The chain is built from TRBV6-5 and TRBJ1-2; D is unclear. CDR3 length equals 13 residues. Trimming cost V 7 bases and J 8 bases, with 17 bases left between them. CDR1 and CDR2 from the germline V gene are MNHEY and SVGAGI. The DNA for the CDR3 is TGTGCCAGCAACGTTCCGGGGTTTGGCGGCTACACCTTC. It encodes CASNVPGFGGYTF.

This clone has just a few counts. The V and J genes are TRBV6-2 or TRBV6-3 and TRBJ2-7, with D possibly being TRBD1 (5 bases). V gave up 2 bases and J gave up 0 bases, with 8 bases separating them. CDR1 is MNHEY, CDR2 SVGEGT, per germline. The CDR3 totals 14 residues. DNA of the CDR3: TGTGCCAGCAGTTACGCCGACAGCTCCTACGAGCAGTACTTC. This encodes CASSYADSSYEQYF.

J is TRBJ2-1 and V is TRBV7-9, with 13 bases identical to TRBD2. Germline loops: CDR1 SEHNR, CDR2 FQNEAQ (reference sequence). V lost 2 bases, J lost 0 bases, and 7 bases stayed unmatched. The CDR3 spans 19 residues. In DNA, the CDR3 is TGTGCCAGCAGCTTAAGGGGGACTAGCGGGACGAGCTCCTACAATGAGCAGTTCTTC. As protein: CASSLRGTSGTSSYNEQFF.

The rearrangement links TRBV7-6 to TRBJ1-6; TRBD1 might be the D (5 bases). Germline V lookup: CDR1 SGHVS, CDR2 FNYEAQ. The CDR3 length is 15 residues. The V and J ends lost 1 base and 5 bases respectively, with 9 bases between them. The CDR3: CASSLGTKDNSPLHF. In DNA form, the CDR3 reads TGTGCCAGCAGCTTAGGGACAAAAGATAATTCACCCCTCCACTTT.

The chain carries TRBV11-2 and TRBJ1-4, with 7 bases fitting TRBD1. From germline, CDR1 is SGHAT and CDR2 FQNNGV. This CDR3 comprises 14 residues. J gave up 8 bases and V 5 bases, and 8 bases lay outside the gene matches. The CDR3 region has the DNA TGTGCCAGCAGCCCGAAGACAGGGCGGGAAAAACTGTTTTTT. Protein sequence: CASSPKTGREKLFF.

The chain links TRBV5-8 to TRBJ2-2; D is tentatively TRBD1 or TRBD2 (5 bases each). Trimming removed 5 bases from V and 1 base from J, with 15 bases in between. This CDR3 comprises 16 residues. Germline V gene data show CDR1 as SGHTS and CDR2 as YDEGEE. Here the CDR3 reads CASRSTGTVNTGELFF. CDR3 nucleotide sequence: TGTGCCAGCAGAAGTACCGGGACGGTGAACACCGGGGAGCTGTTTTTT.

This clone came up a few times. V and J are TRBV30 and TRBJ2-1, with TRBD2 matching 13 bases. The length of the CDR3 is 19 residues. V lost 3 bases to trimming and J lost 4 bases; unmatched junction nucleotides: 15. Germline loops: CDR1 GTSNPN, CDR2 SVGIG (reference sequence). For the CDR3, the DNA is TGTGCCTGGAGCAAGATTACCACTAGCGGGAGGGATACTTACAATGAGCAGTTCTTC. This codes for CAWSKITTSGRDTYNEQFF.

The rearrangement uses TRBV20-1 and TRBJ2-1, with no clear D. Per germline, CDR1 DFQATT and CDR2 SNEGSKA (reference sequence). V shed 5 bases and J shed 9 bases, with 8 bases lying between them. This CDR3 has 10 amino acids. CDR3 loop: CSAQGFEQFF. CDR3 bases: TGCAGTGCTCAAGGGTTTGAGCAGTTCTTC.

The chain recombines TRBV14 with TRBJ2-3; no reliable D call. CDR3 length: 15 amino acids. Trimming removed 1 base from V and 2 bases from J, with 10 bases in between. The germline V gene encodes CDR1 SGHDN and CDR2 FVKESK. The CDR3 reads CASSQVGGATDTQYF. CDR3 nucleotide sequence: TGTGCCAGCAGCCAAGTGGGCGGAGCCACAGATACGCAGTATTTT.

This clone was counted many times. The chain carries TRBV6-5 and TRBJ2-4; the match to TRBD1 covers 7 bases. The V gene end was trimmed by 5 bases and the J gene end by 4 bases; junction bases not matched to a gene: 5. CDR3 length: 14 amino acids. Germline V gene lookup returns CDR1 MNHEY and CDR2 SVGAGI. In DNA form, the CDR3 reads TGTGCCAGCAGTCGGGACAGAGAAAAAAACATTCAGTACTTC. Encoded protein: CASSRDREKNIQYF.

The chain joins TRBV23-1 to TRBJ2-7; 7 nucleotides match TRBD1. TRBV23-1 is reported as an ORF; its role is uncertain. V dropped 3 bases and J dropped 0; count of bases not matched to a gene: 14. The CDR3 runs 18 residues. The CDR3, as DNA: TGCGCCAGCAGTCAGCAACCGGGACAGCGATGTAGCTCCTACGAGCAGTACTTC. Residues: CASSQQPGQRCSSYEQYF.

This clone appeared a few times. The gene calls are TRBV28 and TRBJ2-3; 12 nucleotides match TRBD1. Germline V gene lookup returns CDR1 MDHEN and CDR2 SYDVKM. V trimming: 1 base; J trimming: 4 bases; junction bases outside the gene matches: 12. This CDR3 region has 19 residues. CDR3 amino acids: CASSLFSFIGTGGSDTQYF. The DNA for the CDR3 is TGTGCCAGCAGTTTATTTTCCTTCATCGGGACAGGGGGCTCAGATACGCAGTATTTT.

This clone appeared a few times. The chain combines TRBV5-4 with TRBJ1-3; D uncertain. The CDR3 consists of 16 residues. Trimming cost V 3 bases and J 0 bases, with 13 bases left between them. Germline V gives CDR1 SGHNT, CDR2 YYREEE (reference sequence). CDR3 DNA: TGTGCCAGCAGCTCCCTCCCGCTTCTCTCTGGAAACACCATATATTTT. It encodes CASSSLPLLSGNTIYF.

This chain joins TRBV5-1 and TRBJ2-6, with D possibly being TRBD1 (6 bases). Looked up from germline, CDR1 is SGHRS and CDR2 is YFSETQ. The CDR3 runs to 16 residues. V shed 1 base and J shed 1 base, with 9 bases lying between them. CDR3 residues: CASSLSTGSGANVLTF. The CDR3 DNA reads as TGCGCCAGCAGCTTGTCTACAGGGTCTGGGGCCAACGTCCTGACTTTC.

There are a few counts of this clone. The CDR3 DNA reads TGTGCCAGCAGCCGCCGTGGTAGCGGGGGGACCACCGGGGAGCTGTTTTTT. This gives the protein CASSRRGSGGTTGELFF. The chain joins TRBV7-3 to TRBJ2-2, with TRBD2 matching 10 bases. This CDR3 spans 17 amino acids. V was clipped by 5 bases and J by 4 bases; unmatched bases: 10. Germline-derived CDR1 and CDR2 are SGHTA and FQGTGA.

This rearrangement joins TRBV11-2 to TRBJ2-3, with D possibly being TRBD1 (6 bases). Germline V CDR1 and CDR2: SGHAT, FQNNGV. V gave up 5 bases and J gave up 0 bases, with 6 bases separating them. The CDR3 runs 13 residues. The CDR3 sequence: CASSRGSTDTQYF. The CDR3 DNA reads TGTGCCAGCAGCAGGGGGAGCACAGATACGCAGTATTTT.

The chain has TRBV29-1 and TRBJ2-2, with TRBD1 matching over 10 bases. Germline trimming cut 6 bases from V and 2 bases from J; bases unmatched to any gene: 6. This CDR3 has 15 residues. Germline V gene sequence: CDR1 SQVTM, CDR2 ANQGSEA. Here the CDR3 DNA reads TGCAGCGTCACCGGGACAGGGGTTAACACCGGGGAGCTGTTTTTT. It is translated as CSVTGTGVNTGELFF.

The chain links TRBV7-8 to TRBJ2-3; perhaps TRBD2 as D (6 bases). Germline V gene sequence: CDR1 SGHVS, CDR2 FQNEAQ. The CDR3 runs 16 residues. Trimming took 3 bases from V and 7 from J, leaving 20 bases between them. The CDR3 is CASSLGGEAGVYTQYF. The CDR3 coding sequence is TGTGCCAGCAGCTTGGGCGGGGAGGCGGGTGTGTATACGCAGTATTTT.

As regards this clone: The junction does not match germline at one end; this may be a read error. V usage is TRBV7-7 and J usage is TRBJ2-5; 8 bases fit TRBD1. CDR1 is SSHAT and CDR2 is FNYEAQ in the germline V gene (reference sequence). The CDR3 runs 15 residues. CDR3 bases: TGTGCTAGCAGCCAGACAGGGGAGTACCAAGAGACCCAGTACTTC. It codes for CASSQTGEYQETQYF.

V gene TRBV5-6 combines with J gene TRBJ2-1, with no clear D. CDR3 size: 13 residues. V gave up 0 bases and J gave up 6 bases, with 7 bases separating them. Per the germline V gene, CDR1 is SGHDT and CDR2 is YYEEEE. CDR3 protein: CASSLGTVNEQFF. CDR3 bases: TGTGCCAGCAGCTTGGGGACCGTCAATGAGCAGTTCTTC.

The chain is built from TRBV4-2 and TRBJ2-1; TRBD2 matches 12 bases. V was pared by 1 base and J by 5 bases, with 9 bases of the junction left unmatched. The germline V gene encodes CDR1 LGHNA and CDR2 YNFKEQ. The CDR3 contains 18 residues. CDR3 nucleotides: TGTGCCAGCAGCCAAGGTTCGGCTAGCGGGGGGGACCACAATGAGCAGTTCTTC. This codes for CASSQGSASGGDHNEQFF.

This chain connects TRBV28 to TRBJ2-6; the D is unclear. Germline V CDR1 and CDR2: MDHEN, SYDVKM. The CDR3 runs 15 residues. Trimming took off 7 bases at V and 0 bases at J, with 10 bases between the two ends. DNA for the CDR3: TGTGCCAGCAACACTGTGGGCTCTGGGGCCAACGTCCTGACTTTC. Translated: CASNTVGSGANVLTF.

The chain has TRBV24-1 and TRBJ2-3; 7 bases map to TRBD2. V was pared by 2 bases and J by 4 bases, with 11 bases of the junction left unmatched. The CDR3 has 17 residues. CDR1 KGHDR and CDR2 SFDVKD come from the germline V gene. The CDR3 protein is CATSDSLGLLGADTQYF. The CDR3, as DNA: TGTGCCACCAGTGATTCTCTGGGACTACTAGGCGCAGATACGCAGTATTTT.

The chain links TRBV7-9 to TRBJ2-1; D unclear. Trimming removed 5 bases from V and 3 bases from J, with 2 bases in between. Germline assignment: CDR1 SEHNR and CDR2 FQNEAQ (reference sequence). The CDR3 spans 11 residues. The DNA for the CDR3 is TGTGCCAGCAGCAACTACAATGAGCAGTTCTTC. As protein: CASSNYNEQFF.

Concerning this clone itself: The sample has other DNA sequences that encode this CDR3 too. The chain carries TRBV2 and TRBJ1-5, with 7 bases aligning to TRBD1. J lost 4 bases, V lost 3 bases, and 3 bases had no gene match. The CDR3 has 14 amino acids. Looked up from germline, CDR1 is SNHLY and CDR2 is FYNNEI. As DNA, the CDR3 is TGTGCCAGCAGTGAGGGACAGAGGAATCAGCCCCAGCATTTT. This encodes CASSEGQRNQPQHF.

The chain links TRBV7-3 to TRBJ2-1, with 10 bases identical to TRBD2. CDR1 and CDR2 (germline): SGHTA, FQGTGA. The CDR3 is 16 amino acids. With V trimmed by 0 bases and J by 7 bases, 6 bases remained unmatched. As DNA, the CDR3 is TGTGCCAGCAGCTTAACGCCAGCGGGGGGGCCGAATGAGCAGTTCTTC. This encodes CASSLTPAGGPNEQFF.

A few counts support this clone. This chain links TRBV30 with TRBJ1-6; no reliable D call. Per the germline V gene, CDR1 is GTSNPN and CDR2 is SVGIG (reference sequence). CDR3 size: 11 residues. Trimming removed 0 bases from V and 10 bases from J, with 4 bases in between. The CDR3 spells CAWSVGSPLHF. The CDR3, as DNA: TGTGCCTGGAGTGTCGGCTCACCCCTCCACTTT.

The V call is TRBV6-6, the J call TRBJ2-5; either TRBD1 or TRBD2 may fit D (5 bases each). This CDR3 has 13 amino acids. Trimming took 5 bases from V and 13 from J, leaving 20 bases between them. The germline CDR1 and CDR2 sequences are MNHNY and SVGAGI (reference sequence). The CDR3 reads CASSTPGPQGVYF. The DNA for the CDR3 is TGTGCCAGCAGTACCCCGGGACCCCAAGGGGTGTACTTC.

The chain combines TRBV9 with TRBJ1-4; 7 positions agree with TRBD1. CDR1 is SGDLS, CDR2 YYNGEE, per germline. The CDR3 covers 17 residues. With 4 bases clipped from V and 0 bases from J, the junction kept 9 bases outside the gene matches. CDR3 in amino acids: CASSPTTGMTTNEKLFF. In nucleotides, the CDR3 is TGTGCCAGCAGCCCCACGACAGGGATGACAACTAATGAAAAACTGTTTTTT.

The V and J genes are TRBV28 and TRBJ2-3; 13 positions agree with TRBD2. Germline V gene sequence: CDR1 MDHEN, CDR2 SYDVKM. CDR3 length equals 15 residues. V shed 9 bases, J shed 5 bases, and the junction held 8 bases outside the gene matches. This CDR3 reads CASGLGTSGKDTQYF. The CDR3 nucleotides are TGTGCCAGTGGTCTAGGGACTAGCGGGAAAGATACGCAGTATTTT.

This clone was seen a few times. The chain joins TRBV12-3 or TRBV12-4 to TRBJ2-2; D unclear. Trimming took 5 bases from V and 9 from J, leaving 7 bases between them. There are 11 residues in the CDR3. In DNA form, the CDR3 reads TGTGCCAGCAGTCTGCACTGGGAGCTGTTTTTT. Its translation: CASSLHWELFF.